This T cell receptor beta chain was retrieved from a study of cytomegalovirus exposure and HLA in healthy donors. Overall study findings and caveats: CMV antigen specificity was confirmed in vitro for a few CMV-associated chains. The study recorded fewer than 200 TCR beta chains that were cytomegalovirus-associated. Most TCR sequences showed up rarely, but some public TCRs showed up in many donors.

The protocol was immunoSEQ multiplex PCR, while the TCRdb copy is restricted to in-frame clones and leaves out a portion. The data show some 170,000 clones, approximately 96% seen once. Trimming took 0 bases from V and 5 from J; bases not matched to a gene: 2. CDR3 length equals 14 residues. Germline loops: CDR1 SGHNT, CDR2 YYREEE (reference sequence). This clone has only one observation. What it recognizes is unknown. Donors came from a validation cohort of over a hundred subjects, distinct from the first 666-subject cohort. The specimen was PBMCs. This clonotype was sampled from a woman aged 18-30 years in good health and CMV-seronegative. This chain joins TRBV5-4 and TRBJ2-3; 8 bases are shared with TRBD2. Here the CDR3 DNA reads TGTGCCAGCAGCTTGGGACTAGCGATAGATACGCAGTATTTT. This sequence encodes CASSLGLAIDTQYF.